This note documents a single T cell receptor (beta chain) sequence. Its antigen is not known. This sample is part of a study of CD4 T cells in relation to SARS-CoV-2 and coronaviruses. Overall study findings and caveats: About 64% of donors had memory CD4+ clonotypes crossrecognizing SARS-CoV-2 and common cold coronavirus spike.

The CDR3 contains 17 residues. Trimming pared 3 bases from V and 3 bases from J, leaving 21 bases between. The V gene's germline CDR1 is SSHAT and CDR2 FNYEAQ (reference sequence). Assay: immunoSEQ multiplex PCR; the TCRdb copy retains only in-frame clones and omits some. The repertoire holds 38,000 or so clones, with about three quarters as singletons. Sequenced material: memory CD4+ T cells from PBMCs, cultured in vitro. V is TRBV7-7 and J is TRBJ2-7, with D possibly being TRBD2 (5 bases). This TCR was sampled from an adult with COVID-19. The CDR3 loop is CASSFFLLRRIVYEQYF. CDR3 nucleotide sequence: TGTGCCAGCAGCTTTTTTCTCCTCCGGAGGATAGTCTACGAGCAGTACTTC.